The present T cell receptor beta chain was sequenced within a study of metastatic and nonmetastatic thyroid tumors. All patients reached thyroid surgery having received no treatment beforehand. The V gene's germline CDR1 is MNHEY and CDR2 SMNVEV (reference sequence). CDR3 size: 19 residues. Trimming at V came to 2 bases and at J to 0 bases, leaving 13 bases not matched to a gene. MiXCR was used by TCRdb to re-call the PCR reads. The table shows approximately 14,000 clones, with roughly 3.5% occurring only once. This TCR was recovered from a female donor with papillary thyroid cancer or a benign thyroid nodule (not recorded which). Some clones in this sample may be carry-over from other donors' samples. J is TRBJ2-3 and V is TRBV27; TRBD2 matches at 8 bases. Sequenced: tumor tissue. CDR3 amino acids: CASSLGVAGRTTSTDTQYF. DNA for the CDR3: TGTGCCAGCAGTTTAGGGGTAGCGGGAAGAACGACTAGCACAGATACGCAGTATTTT.